These 4 T cell receptor beta chains came from one sample sequenced in a study of blood T cell repertoires in COVID-19. Only in-frame clones appear in the TCRdb table, and some are missing; sequencing was by immunoSEQ multiplex PCR. The profile shows some 120,000 clones, less than 90% of them singletons. The sample was peripheral blood. The receptors stem from a man aged 25-45 years with acute or convalescent COVID-19.

This clone has more than one count but fewer than ten. This rearrangement joins TRBV29-1 to TRBJ2-5; tentatively, D is TRBD2 (6 bases). Germline V gene data show CDR1 as SQVTM and CDR2 as ANQGSEA. This CDR3 region has 12 residues. V was clipped by 3 bases and J by 5 bases, with 10 bases between them. CDR3 sequence: CSVDWGRETQYF. Here the CDR3 DNA reads TGCAGCGTTGATTGGGGGAGGGAGACCCAGTACTTC.

V gene TRBV4-2 combines with J gene TRBJ1-1; 7 bases fit TRBD1. The CDR3 contains 13 residues. Germline CDR1 reads LGHNA; CDR2 reads YNFKEQ. Trimming cost V 0 bases and J 5 bases; bases outside gene matches: 0. CDR3 nucleotide sequence: TGTGCCAGCAGCCAAGAACAGGGGACTGAAGCTTTCTTT. Amino acid sequence: CASSQEQGTEAFF.

Worth noting for this clone: Other DNA variants within this sample encode the same CDR3. This chain joins TRBV14 and TRBJ1-3; D uncertain. V was trimmed by 4 bases and J by 0 bases, leaving 4 bases between them. The germline V gene has CDR1 SGHDN and CDR2 FVKESK. The CDR3 contains 13 residues. Here the CDR3 reads CASSPSSGNTIYF. DNA of the CDR3: TGTGCCAGCAGCCCCTCCTCTGGAAACACCATATATTTT.

CDR3 region: CATSNPDRKPSNQPQHF. The CDR3 nucleotides read TGTGCCACCAGCAACCCGGACAGAAAACCTAGCAATCAGCCCCAGCATTTT. This rearrangement joins TRBV15 to TRBJ1-5; weak D call: TRBD1 (6 bases). In germline, CDR1 is LNHNV, CDR2 YYDKDF (reference sequence). Trimming pared 4 bases from V and 0 bases from J, leaving 16 bases between. CDR3 length equals 17 residues.